These T cell receptor beta chains were read from a single sample in a study of shared clonotypes between healthy human individuals. Assay used: immunoSEQ multiplex PCR; TCRdb lists only in-frame clones, some missing. In the table there are more than 2 million clones, around 95% of which are singletons. Source material: naive CD4+ T cells sorted from blood. The receptors were sampled from a man aged 18 to 35 in good health. The CDR3 runs from the conserved cysteine through the conserved F or W. The order of the fields is CDR3 DNA, CDR3 protein, clone size, V gene, J gene, D gene. D genes are given only for firm matches. Clone size is shown for a subset of rows, as once, few, many or a class of expanded clone.

CDR3 DNA: TGCAGCGTTGGGCGTGGACGGTACAATGAGCAGTTCTTC; CDR3 protein: CSVGRGRYNEQFF; clone size: -; V gene: TRBV29-1; J gene: TRBJ2-1; D gene: -
CDR3 DNA: TGTGCCAGCAGCTTAGGGGCCGGGAACCCAAACAATGAGCAGTTCTTC; CDR3 protein: CASSLGAGNPNNEQFF; clone size: -; V gene: TRBV7-9; J gene: TRBJ2-1; D gene: -
CDR3 DNA: TGTGCCAGCAGCTCCGATGGGGGGGCCCATGAGCAGTTCTTC; CDR3 protein: CASSSDGGAHEQFF; clone size: -; V gene: TRBV5-4; J gene: TRBJ2-1; D gene: -
CDR3 DNA: TGTGCCAGCTCCCTCTGGGACGATCAGGCGCAGTATTTT; CDR3 protein: CASSLWDDQAQYF; clone size: -; V gene: TRBV18; J gene: TRBJ2-3; D gene: -
CDR3 DNA: TGTGCCAGCAGCTGGACAGGGGGTGTCAACGGGGAGCTGTTTTTT; CDR3 protein: CASSWTGGVNGELFF; clone size: -; V gene: TRBV11-2; J gene: TRBJ2-2; D gene: TRBD1
CDR3 DNA: TGTGCCTGGAGTGGGCAACTAGCCAACTCCTACGAGCAGTACTTC; CDR3 protein: CAWSGQLANSYEQYF; clone size: -; V gene: TRBV30; J gene: TRBJ2-7; D gene: -
CDR3 DNA: TGCGCCAGCAGCCCGACTTCGGATTCACCCCTCCACTTT; CDR3 protein: CASSPTSDSPLHF; clone size: -; V gene: TRBV5-1; J gene: TRBJ1-6; D gene: -
CDR3 DNA: TGTGCCAGCAGCCCCCAGGGGATTCATGGCTACACCTTC; CDR3 protein: CASSPQGIHGYTF; clone size: -; V gene: TRBV7-6; J gene: TRBJ1-2; D gene: -
CDR3 DNA: TGTGCCAGCTCCCCTGGACAGGGCACAGATACGCAGTATTTT; CDR3 protein: CASSPGQGTDTQYF; clone size: -; V gene: TRBV18; J gene: TRBJ2-3; D gene: TRBD1
CDR3 DNA: TGCGCCAGCAGCTTGGTTAGCGGGGGTTCCTACAATGAGCAGTTCTTC; CDR3 protein: CASSLVSGGSYNEQFF; clone size: -; V gene: TRBV5-1; J gene: TRBJ2-1; D gene: TRBD2
CDR3 DNA: TGTGCCAGCGTTGGGCTCTGGGATGAGCAGTTCTTC; CDR3 protein: CASVGLWDEQFF; clone size: -; V gene: TRBV6-5; J gene: TRBJ2-1; D gene: -
CDR3 DNA: TGTGGTAGCGGGAGTTGGGGTGCAGATACGCAGTATTTT; CDR3 protein: CGSGSWGADTQYF; clone size: once; V gene: TRBV11-2; J gene: TRBJ2-3; D gene: TRBD2
CDR3 DNA: TGCAGTGCCCCACGCGATACGCAGTATTTT; CDR3 protein: CSAPRDTQYF; clone size: -; V gene: TRBV20-1; J gene: TRBJ2-3; D gene: -
CDR3 DNA: TGTGCCAGCAGTGGGCGGGATCGCACAGATACGCAGTATTTT; CDR3 protein: CASSGRDRTDTQYF; clone size: once; V gene: TRBV2; J gene: TRBJ2-3; D gene: -
CDR3 DNA: TGTGCCAGCAGCCAGACAGGGTTCCCCTACGAGCAGTACTTC; CDR3 protein: CASSQTGFPYEQYF; clone size: -; V gene: TRBV14; J gene: TRBJ2-7; D gene: TRBD1
CDR3 DNA: TGTGCCAGCAGCGAGCAGGTCGGGTCCTACAATGAGCAGTTCTTC; CDR3 protein: CASSEQVGSYNEQFF; clone size: -; V gene: TRBV14; J gene: TRBJ2-1; D gene: -
CDR3 DNA: TGTGCCAGCAGGAATACAGGGTGGGTCACTGAAGCTTTCTTT; CDR3 protein: CASRNTGWVTEAFF; clone size: -; V gene: TRBV2; J gene: TRBJ1-1; D gene: -
CDR3 DNA: TGTGCCAGCAGCGTCCTAGCGGGAGGTACAGATACGCAGTATTTT; CDR3 protein: CASSVLAGGTDTQYF; clone size: -; V gene: TRBV9; J gene: TRBJ2-3; D gene: TRBD2
CDR3 DNA: TGTGCCTGGAGTGGGGGCACAGATACGCAGTATTTT; CDR3 protein: CAWSGGTDTQYF; clone size: -; V gene: TRBV30; J gene: TRBJ2-3; D gene: -
CDR3 DNA: TGTGCCAGCAGCTTAGGAGCGTCTCCTGGAAACACCATATATTTT; CDR3 protein: CASSLGASPGNTIYF; clone size: -; V gene: TRBV11-2; J gene: TRBJ1-3; D gene: -
CDR3 DNA: TGTGCCAGCAGCCAGACATTTTACGAGCAGTACTTC; CDR3 protein: CASSQTFYEQYF; clone size: few; V gene: TRBV7-9; J gene: TRBJ2-7; D gene: -
CDR3 DNA: TGTGCCATCGGCCTCTTAGGCTACGAGCAGTACTTC; CDR3 protein: CAIGLLGYEQYF; clone size: -; V gene: TRBV10-3; J gene: TRBJ2-7; D gene: -
CDR3 DNA: TGTGCTAGTGGTTGGGCCTATGGGTCCGGGGAGCTGTTTTTT; CDR3 protein: CASGWAYGSGELFF; clone size: -; V gene: TRBV12-5; J gene: TRBJ2-2; D gene: -
CDR3 DNA: TGTGCCAGCAGTTTTTCCCTGGGGTGGCATGAGCAGTTCTTC; CDR3 protein: CASSFSLGWHEQFF; clone size: -; V gene: TRBV2; J gene: TRBJ2-1; D gene: -
CDR3 DNA: TGCGCCAGCAGCCAAGCTCTAGCGGGGGTTCTAAACGAGCAGTACTTC; CDR3 protein: CASSQALAGVLNEQYF; clone size: -; V gene: TRBV4-1; J gene: TRBJ2-7; D gene: TRBD2
CDR3 DNA: TGTGCCAGCAGCTTTGATGGGAGGGAGCAGTACTTC; CDR3 protein: CASSFDGREQYF; clone size: -; V gene: TRBV5-6; J gene: TRBJ2-7; D gene: -
CDR3 DNA: TGTGCCAGCACCACCCCCGGGCAGGGTTTATCCTATGGCTACACCTTC; CDR3 protein: CASTTPGQGLSYGYTF; clone size: -; V gene: TRBV9; J gene: TRBJ1-2; D gene: -
CDR3 DNA: TGTGCCTGGAGTTTGGACAGGGGCAAGAGCAATCAGCCCCAGCATTTT; CDR3 protein: CAWSLDRGKSNQPQHF; clone size: -; V gene: TRBV30; J gene: TRBJ1-5; D gene: TRBD1
CDR3 DNA: TGTGCCAGCAGCTTGGTTTTAGCGGGGGTAGAGACCCAGTACTTC; CDR3 protein: CASSLVLAGVETQYF; clone size: -; V gene: TRBV5-4; J gene: TRBJ2-5; D gene: TRBD2
CDR3 DNA: TGTGCCAGCAGCTTAGGGCTAGCGGTTCTCAGGAACACCGGGGAGCTGTTTTTT; CDR3 protein: CASSLGLAVLRNTGELFF; clone size: -; V gene: TRBV7-2; J gene: TRBJ2-2; D gene: TRBD2
CDR3 DNA: TGTGCCTGGGTAAGCGGGGGGTTGTACCAAGAGACCCAGTACTTC; CDR3 protein: CAWVSGGLYQETQYF; clone size: -; V gene: TRBV30; J gene: TRBJ2-5; D gene: TRBD2
CDR3 DNA: TGTGCCAGCAGCTTAGTGATATCGGTAAAGACTGAAGCTTTCTTT; CDR3 protein: CASSLVISVKTEAFF; clone size: -; V gene: TRBV7-8; J gene: TRBJ1-1; D gene: -
CDR3 DNA: TGTGCCAGCAGCGTAGGAATTGGGACAGGCTACGAGCAGTACTTC; CDR3 protein: CASSVGIGTGYEQYF; clone size: -; V gene: TRBV9; J gene: TRBJ2-7; D gene: TRBD1
CDR3 DNA: TGTGCCAGCAGTCTAAGCGCAGATACGCAGTATTTT; CDR3 protein: CASSLSADTQYF; clone size: -; V gene: TRBV7-2; J gene: TRBJ2-3; D gene: -
CDR3 DNA: TGCGCCAGCAGCGGCCCCGGGGAGAATAGCAATCAGCCCCAGCATTTT; CDR3 protein: CASSGPGENSNQPQHF; clone size: -; V gene: TRBV5-1; J gene: TRBJ1-5; D gene: -
CDR3 DNA: TGTGCCAGCAGCTCCACAGGGGCCGTTTTTGGCTACACCTTC; CDR3 protein: CASSSTGAVFGYTF; clone size: -; V gene: TRBV7-2; J gene: TRBJ1-2; D gene: TRBD1
CDR3 DNA: TGTGCCAGCAGCTTAGGAACCGGGACAGGCGTCTCTGGAAACACCATATATTTT; CDR3 protein: CASSLGTGTGVSGNTIYF; clone size: -; V gene: TRBV11-3; J gene: TRBJ1-3; D gene: TRBD1
CDR3 DNA: TGTGCCAGCAGTTACCCCGACAGTCGAATGGCCTACGAGCAGTACTTC; CDR3 protein: CASSYPDSRMAYEQYF; clone size: -; V gene: TRBV6-5; J gene: TRBJ2-7; D gene: -
CDR3 DNA: TGTGCCAGCAGCTTAGTGGCAGAAACTGAGCAGTTCTTC; CDR3 protein: CASSLVAETEQFF; clone size: -; V gene: TRBV7-2; J gene: TRBJ2-1; D gene: -
CDR3 DNA: TGTGCCAGCAGTTTGAGAAAGACCAAGCGCCTCCAAGAGACCCAGTACTTC; CDR3 protein: CASSLRKTKRLQETQYF; clone size: -; V gene: TRBV28; J gene: TRBJ2-5; D gene: -
CDR3 DNA: TGCGCCAGCAGCCTACGGACAGGATTCGACGAGCAGTACTTC; CDR3 protein: CASSLRTGFDEQYF; clone size: -; V gene: TRBV5-1; J gene: TRBJ2-7; D gene: TRBD1
CDR3 DNA: TGTGCCAGCCTAGGGGGTCCCCAAGAGACCCAGTACTTC; CDR3 protein: CASLGGPQETQYF; clone size: -; V gene: TRBV6-5; J gene: TRBJ2-5; D gene: -
CDR3 DNA: TGTGCCAGCTCACCACCAGGGACAGGGGAAAAACTGTTTTTT; CDR3 protein: CASSPPGTGEKLFF; clone size: -; V gene: TRBV18; J gene: TRBJ1-4; D gene: TRBD1
CDR3 DNA: TGTGCCAGCAGCGATGGAAAACAGCCCCAGCATTTT; CDR3 protein: CASSDGKQPQHF; clone size: -; V gene: TRBV9; J gene: TRBJ1-5; D gene: -
CDR3 DNA: TGTGCCAGCAGTCAGGGCCCTGGGGCGGCCCTCCACTTT; CDR3 protein: CASSQGPGAALHF; clone size: -; V gene: TRBV11-3; J gene: TRBJ1-6; D gene: -
CDR3 DNA: TGCAGTGCTAGGGAGGAAAAACTGTTTTTT; CDR3 protein: CSAREEKLFF; clone size: -; V gene: TRBV20-1; J gene: TRBJ1-4; D gene: -
CDR3 DNA: TGTGCCAGCAGCTTAATAGGTTCTGTGGGCTACACCTTC; CDR3 protein: CASSLIGSVGYTF; clone size: -; V gene: TRBV7-2; J gene: TRBJ1-2; D gene: -
CDR3 DNA: TGTGCCAGCAGCTTAGCTCAGGGCTCCGGGGCTTTCTTT; CDR3 protein: CASSLAQGSGAFF; clone size: -; V gene: TRBV11-2; J gene: TRBJ1-1; D gene: -
CDR3 DNA: TGTGCCAGCTCACCATCCACAGCTGGAAACACCATATATTTT; CDR3 protein: CASSPSTAGNTIYF; clone size: -; V gene: TRBV18; J gene: TRBJ1-3; D gene: -
CDR3 DNA: TGTGCCAGCAGTTCTCGACAGGGAGGGCGTGAGACCCAGTACTTC; CDR3 protein: CASSSRQGGRETQYF; clone size: -; V gene: TRBV28; J gene: TRBJ2-5; D gene: -